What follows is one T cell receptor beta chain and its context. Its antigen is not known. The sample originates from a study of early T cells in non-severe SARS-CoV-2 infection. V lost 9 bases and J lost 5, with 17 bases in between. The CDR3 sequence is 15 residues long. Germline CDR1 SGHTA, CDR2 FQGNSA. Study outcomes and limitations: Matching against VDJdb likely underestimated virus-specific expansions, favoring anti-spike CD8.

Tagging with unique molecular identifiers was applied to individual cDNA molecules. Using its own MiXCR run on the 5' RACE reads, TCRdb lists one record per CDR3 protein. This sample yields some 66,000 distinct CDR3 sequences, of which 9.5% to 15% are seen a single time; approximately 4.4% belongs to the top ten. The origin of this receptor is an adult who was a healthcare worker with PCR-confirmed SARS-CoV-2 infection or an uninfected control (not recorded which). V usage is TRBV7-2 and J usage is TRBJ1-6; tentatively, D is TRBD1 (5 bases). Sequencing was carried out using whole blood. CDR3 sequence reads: CASRAGGANNSPLHF. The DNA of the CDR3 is TGTGCCAGTCGGGCTGGAGGGGCTAATAATTCACCCCTCCACTTT.